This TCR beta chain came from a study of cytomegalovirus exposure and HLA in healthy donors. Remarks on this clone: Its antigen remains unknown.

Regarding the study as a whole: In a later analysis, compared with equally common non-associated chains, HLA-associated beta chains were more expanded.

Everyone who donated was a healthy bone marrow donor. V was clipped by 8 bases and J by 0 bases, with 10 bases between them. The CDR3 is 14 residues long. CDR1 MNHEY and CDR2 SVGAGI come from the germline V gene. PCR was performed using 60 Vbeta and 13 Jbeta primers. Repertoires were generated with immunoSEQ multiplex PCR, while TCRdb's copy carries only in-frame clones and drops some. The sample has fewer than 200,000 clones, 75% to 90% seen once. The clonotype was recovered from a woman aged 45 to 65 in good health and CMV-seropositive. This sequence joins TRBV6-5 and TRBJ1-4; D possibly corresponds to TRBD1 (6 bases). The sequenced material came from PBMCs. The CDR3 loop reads CASGDIATNEKLFF. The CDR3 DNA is TGTGCCAGCGGGGACATAGCAACTAATGAAAAACTGTTTTTT.